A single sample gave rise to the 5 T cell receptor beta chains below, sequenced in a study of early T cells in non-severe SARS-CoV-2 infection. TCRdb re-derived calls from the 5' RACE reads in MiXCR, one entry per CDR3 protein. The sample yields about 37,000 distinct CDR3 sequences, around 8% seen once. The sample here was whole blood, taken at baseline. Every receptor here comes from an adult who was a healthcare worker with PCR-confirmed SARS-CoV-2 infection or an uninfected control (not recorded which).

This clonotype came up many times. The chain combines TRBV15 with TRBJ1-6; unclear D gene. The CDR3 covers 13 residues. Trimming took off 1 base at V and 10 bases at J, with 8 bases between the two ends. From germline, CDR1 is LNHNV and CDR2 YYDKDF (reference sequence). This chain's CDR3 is CATSRVPGSPLHF. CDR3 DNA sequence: TGTGCCACCAGCAGAGTCCCAGGATCACCCCTCCACTTT.

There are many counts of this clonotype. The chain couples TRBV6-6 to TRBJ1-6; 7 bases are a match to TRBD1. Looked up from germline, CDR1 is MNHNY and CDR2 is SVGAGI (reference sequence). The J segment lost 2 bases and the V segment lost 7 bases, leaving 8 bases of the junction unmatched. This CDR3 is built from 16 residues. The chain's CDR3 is CASMDRRRAYNSPLHF. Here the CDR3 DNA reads TGTGCCAGCATGGACAGGCGGCGGGCCTATAATTCACCCCTCCACTTT.

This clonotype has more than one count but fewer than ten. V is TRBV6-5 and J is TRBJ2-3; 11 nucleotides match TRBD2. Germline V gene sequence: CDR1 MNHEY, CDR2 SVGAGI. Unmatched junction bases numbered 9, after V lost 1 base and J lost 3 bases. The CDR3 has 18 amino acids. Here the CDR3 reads CASSYFGTSGRVTDTQYF. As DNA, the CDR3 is TGTGCCAGCAGTTACTTCGGGACTAGCGGAAGGGTAACAGATACGCAGTATTTT.

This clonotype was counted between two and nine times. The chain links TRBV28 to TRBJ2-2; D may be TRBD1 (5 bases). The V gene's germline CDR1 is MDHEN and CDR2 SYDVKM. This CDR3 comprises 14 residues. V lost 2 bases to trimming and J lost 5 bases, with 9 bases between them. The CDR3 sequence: CASSLLRQTGELFF. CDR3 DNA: TGTGCCAGCAGTTTACTGAGACAGACCGGGGAGCTGTTTTTT.

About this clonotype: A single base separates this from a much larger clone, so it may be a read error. Here the CDR3 reads CTSSLGSTEAFF. CDR3 in DNA: TGTACCAGCAGCTTAGGTAGCACTGAAGCTTTCTTT. The V gene is TRBV11-2, the J gene TRBJ1-1; D ambiguous. Germline lookup yields CDR1 SGHAT and CDR2 FQNNGV. The CDR3 is 12 residues long.